This passage covers 2 T cell receptor beta chains from one sample sequenced in a study of blood T cell repertoires in COVID-19. The protocol was immunoSEQ multiplex PCR, while the TCRdb copy is restricted to in-frame clones and leaves out a portion. The repertoire holds roughly 230,000 clones, with about 80% as singletons. Sequencing input: peripheral blood. These receptor sequences come from a woman aged 50 to 60 with acute or convalescent COVID-19.

The V and J genes are TRBV9 and TRBJ2-1, with TRBD2 as a possible D gene (5 bases). CDR3 length: 14 amino acids. Between the trimmed V and J ends, which lost 4 bases and 7 bases, there was a span of 15 bases. Germline assignment: CDR1 SGDLS and CDR2 YYNGEE. CDR3 sequence (DNA): TGTGCCAGCAGCCCGAGCCCCCGGGAAAATGAGCAGTTCTTC. Its protein is CASSPSPRENEQFF.

Regarding this clone: The sample contains more than one DNA sequence encoding this CDR3. This chain joins TRBV28 and TRBJ1-5; D gene ambiguous. Germline V CDR1 and CDR2: MDHEN, SYDVKM. Trimming took 6 bases from V and 2 from J, leaving 2 bases between them. There are 11 residues in the CDR3. The CDR3 region is CASSGNQPQHF. CDR3 nucleotide sequence: TGTGCCAGCAGCGGCAATCAGCCCCAGCATTTT.